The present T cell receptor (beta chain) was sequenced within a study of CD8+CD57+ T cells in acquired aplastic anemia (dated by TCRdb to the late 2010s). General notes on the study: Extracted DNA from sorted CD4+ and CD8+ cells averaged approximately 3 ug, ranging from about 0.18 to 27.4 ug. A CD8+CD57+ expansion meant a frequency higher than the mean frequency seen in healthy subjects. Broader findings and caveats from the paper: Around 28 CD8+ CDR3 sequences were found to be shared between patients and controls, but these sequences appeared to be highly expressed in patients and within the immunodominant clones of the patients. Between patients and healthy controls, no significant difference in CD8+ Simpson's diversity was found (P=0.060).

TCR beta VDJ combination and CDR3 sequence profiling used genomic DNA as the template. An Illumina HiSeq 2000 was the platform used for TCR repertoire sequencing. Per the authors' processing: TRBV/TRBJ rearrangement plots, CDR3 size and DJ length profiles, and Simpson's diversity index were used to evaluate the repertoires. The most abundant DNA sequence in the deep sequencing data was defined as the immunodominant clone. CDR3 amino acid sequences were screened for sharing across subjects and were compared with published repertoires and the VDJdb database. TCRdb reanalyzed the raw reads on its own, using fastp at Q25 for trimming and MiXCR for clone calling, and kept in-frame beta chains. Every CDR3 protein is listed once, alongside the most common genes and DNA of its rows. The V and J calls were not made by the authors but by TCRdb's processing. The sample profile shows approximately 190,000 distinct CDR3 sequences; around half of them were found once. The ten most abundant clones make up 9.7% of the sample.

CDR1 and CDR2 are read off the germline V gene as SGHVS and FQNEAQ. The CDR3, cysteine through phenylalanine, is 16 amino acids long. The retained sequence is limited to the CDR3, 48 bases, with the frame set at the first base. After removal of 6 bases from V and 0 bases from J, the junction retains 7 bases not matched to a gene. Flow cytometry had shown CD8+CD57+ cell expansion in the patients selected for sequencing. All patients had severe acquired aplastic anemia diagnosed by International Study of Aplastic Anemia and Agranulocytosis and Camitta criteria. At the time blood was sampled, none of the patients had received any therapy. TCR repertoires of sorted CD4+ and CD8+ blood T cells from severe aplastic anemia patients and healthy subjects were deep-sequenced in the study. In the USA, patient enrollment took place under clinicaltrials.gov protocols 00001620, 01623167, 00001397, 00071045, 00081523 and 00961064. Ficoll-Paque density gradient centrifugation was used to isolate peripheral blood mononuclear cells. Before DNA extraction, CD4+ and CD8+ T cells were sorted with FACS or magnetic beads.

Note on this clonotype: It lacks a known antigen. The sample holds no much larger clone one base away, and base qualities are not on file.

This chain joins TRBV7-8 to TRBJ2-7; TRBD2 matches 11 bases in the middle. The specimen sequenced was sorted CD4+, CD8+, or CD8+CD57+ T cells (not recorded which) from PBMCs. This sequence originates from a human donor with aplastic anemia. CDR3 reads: CASSHTGTSGSYEQYF. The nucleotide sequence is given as TGTGCCAGCAGTCACACAGGGACTAGCGGCTCCTACGAGCAGTACTTC.